These T cell receptor beta chains were read from a single sample in a study of blood T cell repertoires in COVID-19. Assay used: immunoSEQ multiplex PCR; TCRdb lists only in-frame clones, some missing. The data show 200,000 to 250,000 clones, roughly 84% seen once. The sequenced material came from peripheral blood. The receptors here all came from a woman older than 75 with acute or convalescent COVID-19. Both conserved end residues are part of each CDR3. The D gene is left open where the match is weak. Clone size is given for some rows only: seen once, a few or many times, or a class if the clone is expanded.

CDR3nt | CDR3aa | abundance | d_gene | j_gene | v_gene
TGTGCCAGCAGCGCTCCCACCGCCGGGCTAGCGAGCAATGAGCAGTTCTTC | CASSAPTAGLASNEQFF | NA | NA | TRBJ2-1 | TRBV9
TGTGCCAGCAGCCCTCTTGGGGGGACTTACTACAATGAGCAGTTCTTC | CASSPLGGTYYNEQFF | NA | NA | TRBJ2-1 | TRBV9
TGTGCCAGTAGAGGACAGGGCTCCAATCAGCCCCAGCATTTT | CASRGQGSNQPQHF | NA | TRBD1 | TRBJ1-5 | TRBV19
TGTGCCAGCACCTTCAAAACGGGAGGCTACACCTTC | CASTFKTGGYTF | NA | NA | TRBJ1-2 | TRBV3-1/TRBV3-2
TGTGCCAGCAGTTTATCGCGGCTACCGCCCACAGATACGCAGTATTTT | CASSLSRLPPTDTQYF | NA | NA | TRBJ2-3 | TRBV28
TGCGCCAGCAGCCAAGATCCGACGACTGACTATGGCTACACCTTC | CASSQDPTTDYGYTF | NA | NA | TRBJ1-2 | TRBV4-1
TGTGCCAGCAGTTTAACACAGAAGAACACTGAAGCTTTCTTT | CASSLTQKNTEAFF | NA | NA | TRBJ1-1 | TRBV28
TGCGCCACTAGCGGGGGGCACACAGATACGCAGTATTTT | CATSGGHTDTQYF | NA | TRBD2 | TRBJ2-3 | TRBV5-1
TGTGCCAGCAGTGGCCAGGGACAGGGGGGTGAAAAACTGTTTTTT | CASSGQGQGGEKLFF | once | TRBD1 | TRBJ1-4 | TRBV2
TGTGCCAGCAGCTTGAGGGGGGGGCACACTGAAGCTTTCTTT | CASSLRGGHTEAFF | NA | NA | TRBJ1-1 | TRBV5-4
TGTGCCAGCAGCCCTCCTGGAGCTCGATATGGCTACACCTTC | CASSPPGARYGYTF | NA | NA | TRBJ1-2 | TRBV7-2
TGTGCCAGCAGCCTTATACCGGGACAGGGGGCCTACGAGCAGTACTTC | CASSLIPGQGAYEQYF | few | TRBD1 | TRBJ2-7 | TRBV7-2
TGTGCCAGCAGCTTAGACAGACCGTCAGACACTGAAGCTTTCTTT | CASSLDRPSDTEAFF | NA | NA | TRBJ1-1 | TRBV7-9
TGTGCCAGCAGTGAAGACAGGGGGCTTTTTGGAAAACTGTTTTTT | CASSEDRGLFGKLFF | NA | TRBD1 | TRBJ1-4 | TRBV6-1
TGTGCCAGCCGGGGACAGGCGTACACAGATACGCAGTATTTT | CASRGQAYTDTQYF | NA | TRBD1 | TRBJ2-3 | TRBV11-2
TGCGCCAGCAGCCATGGACAGCCTAACTATGGCTACACCTTC | CASSHGQPNYGYTF | few | NA | TRBJ1-2 | TRBV4-3
TGTGCCAGCAGTTACTTCGGACAGAACTATGGCTACACCTTC | CASSYFGQNYGYTF | NA | NA | TRBJ1-2 | TRBV6-5
TGTGCTAGTGGCTGGGGGGGCGCTGGAAACACCATATATTTT | CASGWGGAGNTIYF | once | NA | TRBJ1-3 | TRBV12-5
TGTGCCAGCAGCTCCGATCCCTTTAGCGGGGGGCCAGTGGATACGCAGTATTTT | CASSSDPFSGGPVDTQYF | NA | TRBD2 | TRBJ2-3 | TRBV7-2
TGTGCCAGCAGCCGGGGCGGACAGGCCGCAAAGTTAATCTCCTACAATGAGCAGTTCTTC | CASSRGGQAAKLISYNEQFF | NA | TRBD1 | TRBJ2-1 | TRBV7-6
TGTGCCAGCAGCCCTCTAGCGGATACGCAGTATTTT | CASSPLADTQYF | NA | NA | TRBJ2-3 | TRBV6-6
TGCGCCAGCAGCTTGCCAGGGGGTCCAGATACGCAGTATTTT | CASSLPGGPDTQYF | NA | TRBD1 | TRBJ2-3 | TRBV5-1
TGTGCCAGCGGCTTGGGGCCACCAACTAATGAAAAACTGTTTTTT | CASGLGPPTNEKLFF | NA | NA | TRBJ1-4 | TRBV25-1
TGTGCCTGGAGTGTACAAAGGCAGGTCTCTGGAAACACCATATATTTT | CAWSVQRQVSGNTIYF | NA | NA | TRBJ1-3 | TRBV30
TGTGCTAGCAGCTTACTAGCGGGGGGCACCGGGGAGCTGTTTTTT | CASSLLAGGTGELFF | NA | TRBD2 | TRBJ2-2 | TRBV7-7
TGCGCCAGCAGCCGGGGGACAGGTCGAGCCCAAGAGACCCAGTACTTC | CASSRGTGRAQETQYF | NA | TRBD1 | TRBJ2-5 | TRBV4-1
TGTGCCAGCAGTTACCCCGGCAGGCGGGATAATTCACCCCTCCACTTT | CASSYPGRRDNSPLHF | NA | NA | TRBJ1-6 | TRBV6-2/TRBV6-3
TGCGCCAGCAGCTCTACGACAGGGAAGTTGGAGACCCAGTACTTC | CASSSTTGKLETQYF | NA | TRBD1 | TRBJ2-5 | TRBV5-1
TGTGCCAGCAGCCAAGGACTAGCGGGGTTCACCTACGAGCAGTACTTC | CASSQGLAGFTYEQYF | NA | TRBD2 | TRBJ2-7 | TRBV3-1/TRBV3-2
TGTGCCAGCAGTTACTCAGGGACTAGCGGGGGACCTACGCAGTATTTT | CASSYSGTSGGPTQYF | NA | TRBD2 | TRBJ2-3 | TRBV6-2/TRBV6-3
TGTGCCAGCAGTCTCCAGGGGTTGGGAAATCAGCCCCAGCATTTT | CASSLQGLGNQPQHF | NA | NA | TRBJ1-5 | TRBV6-2/TRBV6-3
TGTGCCAGTAGTATACTCCTCCTACTAGCGGGGGCGACCACCGGGGAGCTGTTTTTT | CASSILLLLAGATTGELFF | NA | TRBD2 | TRBJ2-2 | TRBV19
TGTGCCAGTAGTATAGGCAGAGGGAGAACTGAAGCTTTCTTT | CASSIGRGRTEAFF | NA | NA | TRBJ1-1 | TRBV19
TGTGCCAGCAGGGTCGGACTAGCGGGGCAAGAGACCCAGTACTTC | CASRVGLAGQETQYF | NA | TRBD2 | TRBJ2-5 | TRBV2
TGTGCCTGGAGTGTAGGGAGCGGGGGGACCCAAGAGACCCAGTACTTC | CAWSVGSGGTQETQYF | NA | TRBD2 | TRBJ2-5 | TRBV30
TGTGCTAGTGGACCGGGTGCGCAAGTGTCGGGTCAGCCCCAGCATTTT | CASGPGAQVSGQPQHF | NA | NA | TRBJ1-5 | TRBV12-5
TGTGCCAGCAGCTTAAGCGGGACGGACACCGGGGAGCTGTTTTTT | CASSLSGTDTGELFF | NA | TRBD2 | TRBJ2-2 | TRBV7-2
TGTGCCATCAAGCCCTCACCGGGACAGGGGGGCACTGAAGCTTTCTTT | CAIKPSPGQGGTEAFF | NA | TRBD1 | TRBJ1-1 | TRBV10-3
TGTGCCAGCAGTTACAGTCTTGGTGGAAACACCATATATTTT | CASSYSLGGNTIYF | NA | NA | TRBJ1-3 | TRBV7-2
TGTGCCAGCAGCTGGGAGGCAGGGGGCAAGGATGAGCAGTTCTTC | CASSWEAGGKDEQFF | NA | TRBD1 | TRBJ2-1 | TRBV5-4
TGCGCCAGCAGCCAAGCGGGGGGCCCCTACAATGAGCAGTTCTTC | CASSQAGGPYNEQFF | NA | TRBD2 | TRBJ2-1 | TRBV5-1
TGTGCCAGCAGCGGGCCTTCAGGTGGCTACACCTTC | CASSGPSGGYTF | NA | NA | TRBJ1-2 | TRBV9
TGTGCCAGTAGTATAAGTTTGGGACAACTCAACGAGCAGTACTTC | CASSISLGQLNEQYF | once | NA | TRBJ2-7 | TRBV19
TGTGCCAGCAGGCGACAGGGTTCCAGCTATGGCTACACCTTC | CASRRQGSSYGYTF | few | TRBD1 | TRBJ1-2 | TRBV6-5
TGCGCCAGCAGCCAAGAGGGCCAGCTAAGGAACACTGAAGCTTTCTTT | CASSQEGQLRNTEAFF | NA | NA | TRBJ1-1 | TRBV4-1
TGTGCCAGCACCACCCCGGGGCAGCCCCAGCATTTT | CASTTPGQPQHF | NA | NA | TRBJ1-5 | TRBV7-8
TGTGCCAGCAGTTACACAGACGTGTACTATGGCTACACCTTC | CASSYTDVYYGYTF | NA | NA | TRBJ1-2 | TRBV6-2/TRBV6-3
TGTGCCAGCAGTTCGACAGGTTGGGAAAAACTGTTTTTT | CASSSTGWEKLFF | NA | NA | TRBJ1-4 | TRBV12-3/TRBV12-4
TGTGCCAGCAGTTACACCGGACAGGGTTGGTCTGAAGCTTTCTTT | CASSYTGQGWSEAFF | NA | TRBD1 | TRBJ1-1 | TRBV6-2/TRBV6-3
TGTGCCAGCAGTTTTGGGGGAGGCAATGAGCAGTTCTTC | CASSFGGGNEQFF | few | NA | TRBJ2-1 | TRBV28
TGTGCCAGCAGCTTCGGGGGGGCCGGCGAGCAGTTCTTC | CASSFGGAGEQFF | NA | TRBD2 | TRBJ2-1 | TRBV9
TGTGCCACCAGCAGAGCGGGGGGTCACAATGAGCAGTTCTTC | CATSRAGGHNEQFF | NA | TRBD2 | TRBJ2-1 | TRBV15
TGTGCCAGTAGCACTCACAGGGTTACGAACACTGAAGCTTTCTTT | CASSTHRVTNTEAFF | NA | NA | TRBJ1-1 | TRBV19
TGTGCCAGCAGGTATCCCACCAGTGAGCAGTTCTTC | CASRYPTSEQFF | NA | NA | TRBJ2-1 | TRBV28
TGTGCCAGCAGCTTAGCCCCACAGGGGGCGGGAAATGAGCAGTTCTTC | CASSLAPQGAGNEQFF | NA | TRBD1 | TRBJ2-1 | TRBV7-2
TGTGCCATCACCCCCGGTAGGGGTGCACAGGGGGACACTGAAGCTTTCTTT | CAITPGRGAQGDTEAFF | NA | TRBD1 | TRBJ1-1 | TRBV10-3
TGTGCCAGCAGCCCTGACAGGCCCTACGAGCAGTACTTC | CASSPDRPYEQYF | once | NA | TRBJ2-7 | TRBV7-9
TGTGCCAGCAGCTTAGGGCGGGGGGGCCCTGCAGATACGCAGTATTTT | CASSLGRGGPADTQYF | NA | TRBD2 | TRBJ2-3 | TRBV11-3
TGTGCCTGGGGGACAGGGGGGGGCAATCAGCCCCAGCATTTT | CAWGTGGGNQPQHF | NA | TRBD1 | TRBJ1-5 | TRBV30
TGTGCATGGAGCAGGCATGACTATGGCTACACCTTC | CAWSRHDYGYTF | NA | NA | TRBJ1-2 | TRBV30